This paragraph covers one T cell receptor (beta chain) sequence. The CDR3 has 15 residues. V shed 2 bases and J 5 bases; nucleotides not matched to a gene: 6. Germline V gene data show CDR1 as MNHEY and CDR2 as SMNVEV (reference sequence). The sample belongs to a study of blood T cell repertoires in COVID-19. Across the whole study: Samples of COVID-19 (acute and convalescent) were obtained from the United States, Italy and Spain. T cells, B-cell-depleted T cells, or PBMCs provided the cDNA or gDNA that served as material.

Libraries were prepared by immunoSEQ multiplex PCR; TCRdb keeps only in-frame clonotypes and omits some of them. The table lists roughly 200,000 clones, over 75% of them singletons. The receptor's source is a man aged 45-60 years who had recovered from COVID-19. The source material was peripheral blood. The chain combines TRBV27 with TRBJ2-5, with 9 bases identical to TRBD2. CDR3 loop: CASSLGSGSQETQYF. For the CDR3, the DNA is TGTGCCAGCAGTTTAGGTAGCGGGAGTCAGGAGACCCAGTACTTC.